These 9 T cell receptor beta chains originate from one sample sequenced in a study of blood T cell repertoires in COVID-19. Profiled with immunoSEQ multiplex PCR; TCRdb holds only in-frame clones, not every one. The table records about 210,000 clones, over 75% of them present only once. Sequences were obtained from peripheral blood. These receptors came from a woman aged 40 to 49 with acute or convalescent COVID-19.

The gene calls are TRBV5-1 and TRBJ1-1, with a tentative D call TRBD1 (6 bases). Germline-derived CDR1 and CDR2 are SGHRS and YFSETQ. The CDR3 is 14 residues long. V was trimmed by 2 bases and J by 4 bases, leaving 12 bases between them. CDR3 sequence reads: CASSFDRSATEAFF. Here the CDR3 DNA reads TGCGCCAGCAGCTTCGACAGGAGCGCCACTGAAGCTTTCTTT.

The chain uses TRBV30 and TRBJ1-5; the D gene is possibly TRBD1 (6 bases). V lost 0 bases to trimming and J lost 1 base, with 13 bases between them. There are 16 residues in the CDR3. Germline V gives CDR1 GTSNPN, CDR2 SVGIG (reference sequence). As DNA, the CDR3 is TGTGCCTGGAGTGTGTACGGGGGGCCCAGCAATCAGCCCCAGCATTTT. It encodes CAWSVYGGPSNQPQHF.

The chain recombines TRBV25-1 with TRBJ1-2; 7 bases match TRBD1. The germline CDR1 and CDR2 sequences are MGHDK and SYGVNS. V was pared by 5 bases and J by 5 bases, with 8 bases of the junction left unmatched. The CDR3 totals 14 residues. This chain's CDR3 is CASSFPGTAYGYTF. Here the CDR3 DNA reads TGTGCCAGCAGTTTTCCCGGGACAGCGTATGGCTACACCTTC.

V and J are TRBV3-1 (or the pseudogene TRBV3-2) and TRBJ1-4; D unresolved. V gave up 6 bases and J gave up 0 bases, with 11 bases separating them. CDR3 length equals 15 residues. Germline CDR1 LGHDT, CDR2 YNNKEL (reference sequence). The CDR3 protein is CASRNSHTTNEKLFF. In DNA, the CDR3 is TGTGCCAGCAGAAATTCACATACAACTAATGAAAAACTGTTTTTT.

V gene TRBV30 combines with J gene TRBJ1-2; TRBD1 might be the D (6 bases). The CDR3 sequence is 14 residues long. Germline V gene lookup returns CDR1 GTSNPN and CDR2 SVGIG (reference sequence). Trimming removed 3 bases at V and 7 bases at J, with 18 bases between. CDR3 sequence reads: CAWSLGATPGGYTF. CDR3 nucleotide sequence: TGTGCCTGGAGCCTGGGGGCGACTCCGGGTGGCTACACCTTC. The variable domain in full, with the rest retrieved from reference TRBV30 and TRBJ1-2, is SQTIHQWPATLVQPVGSPLSLECTVEGTSNPNLYWYRQAAGRGLQLLFYSVGIGQISSEVPQNLSASRPQDRQFILSSKKLLLSDSGFYLCAWSLGATPGGYTFGSGTRLTVV.

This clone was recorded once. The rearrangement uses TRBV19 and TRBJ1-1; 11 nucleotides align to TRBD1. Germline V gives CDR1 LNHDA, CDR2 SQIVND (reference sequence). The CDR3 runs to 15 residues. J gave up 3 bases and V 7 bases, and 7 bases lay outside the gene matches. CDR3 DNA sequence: TGTGCCAGTAACCTCGGGACAGGGGGATACACTGAAGCTTTCTTT. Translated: CASNLGTGGYTEAFF.

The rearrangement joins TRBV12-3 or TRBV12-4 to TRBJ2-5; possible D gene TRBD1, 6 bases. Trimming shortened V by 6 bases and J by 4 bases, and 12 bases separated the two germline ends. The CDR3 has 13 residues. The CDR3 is CASSLGTRETQYF. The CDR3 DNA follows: TGTGCCAGCAGCCTCGGGACACGAGAGACCCAGTACTTC.

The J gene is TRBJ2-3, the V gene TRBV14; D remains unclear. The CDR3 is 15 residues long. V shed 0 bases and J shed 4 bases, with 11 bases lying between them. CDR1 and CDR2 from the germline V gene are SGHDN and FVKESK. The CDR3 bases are TGTGCCAGCAGCCAAGACAGGTGGTCCGCAGATACGCAGTATTTT. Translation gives CASSQDRWSADTQYF.

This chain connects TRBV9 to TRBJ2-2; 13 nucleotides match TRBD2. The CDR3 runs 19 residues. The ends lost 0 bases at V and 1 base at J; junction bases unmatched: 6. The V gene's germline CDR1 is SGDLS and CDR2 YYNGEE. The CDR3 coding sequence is TGTGCCAGCAGCGTAGGTCGACTAGCGGGGGGCGGGAACACCGGGGAGCTGTTTTTT. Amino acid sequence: CASSVGRLAGGGNTGELFF.